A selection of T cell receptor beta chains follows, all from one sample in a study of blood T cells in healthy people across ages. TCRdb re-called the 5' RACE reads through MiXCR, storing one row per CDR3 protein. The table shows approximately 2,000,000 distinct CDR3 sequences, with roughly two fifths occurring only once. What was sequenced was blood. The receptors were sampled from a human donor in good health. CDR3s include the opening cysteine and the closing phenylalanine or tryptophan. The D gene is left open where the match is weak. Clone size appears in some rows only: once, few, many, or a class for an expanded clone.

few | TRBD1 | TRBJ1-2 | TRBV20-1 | TGCAGTGCCAACCGGGACAGGGTATTCTATGGCTACACCTTC | CSANRDRVFYGYTF
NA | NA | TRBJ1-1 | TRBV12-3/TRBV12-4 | TGTGCCAGCAACCTCCCCTGGCGGGGGCAGAACACTGAAGCTTTCTTT | CASNLPWRGQNTEAFF
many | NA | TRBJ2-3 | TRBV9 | TGTGCCAGCAGCGTAGCTGGAGATACGCAGTATTTT | CASSVAGDTQYF
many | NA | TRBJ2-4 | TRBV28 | TGTGCCACCAGTTGGGGCAAAAACATTCAGTACTTC | CATSWGKNIQYF
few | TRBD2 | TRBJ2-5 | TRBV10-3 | TGTGCCATCTCTGAGCGGGGGGCCTCGGAGACCCAGTACTTC | CAISERGASETQYF
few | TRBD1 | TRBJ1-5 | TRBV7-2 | TGTGCCAGCAGCCCCCGGACAGGGGGCTCCGGGCAGCCCCAGCATTTT | CASSPRTGGSGQPQHF
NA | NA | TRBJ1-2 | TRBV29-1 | TGCAGCGTACGAAGACCGAGTCGTGGCCTTAAGGGGCCCTATGGCTACACCTTC | CSVRRPSRGLKGPYGYTF
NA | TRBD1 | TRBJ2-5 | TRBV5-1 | TGCGCCAGCAGACCCCGAGGGGGCGTCGAGGAGACCCAGTACTTC | CASRPRGGVEETQYF
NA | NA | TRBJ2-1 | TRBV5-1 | TGCGCCAGCAGCTTGTTGGGGGCGCGGGACAATGAGCAGTTCTTC | CASSLLGARDNEQFF
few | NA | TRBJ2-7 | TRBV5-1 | TGCGCCAGCAGCCAACAGGGAAGGAACGAGCAGTACTTC | CASSQQGRNEQYF
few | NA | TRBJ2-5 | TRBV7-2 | TGTGCCAGCAGTTCTACGAGAGCGTTCCAAGAGACCCAGTACTTC | CASSSTRAFQETQYF
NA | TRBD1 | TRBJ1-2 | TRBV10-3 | TGTGCCATCAGTGCCACAGGGGATAACTATGGCTACACCTTC | CAISATGDNYGYTF
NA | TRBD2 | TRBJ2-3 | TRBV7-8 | TGTGCCAGCAGCTTAATCCCGACTAGCGGTTACACAGATACGCAGTATTTT | CASSLIPTSGYTDTQYF
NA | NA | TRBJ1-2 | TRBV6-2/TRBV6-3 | TGTGCCAGCAGTTACTACGAGACAGGCGGCTACACCTTC | CASSYYETGGYTF
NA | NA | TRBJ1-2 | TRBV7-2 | TGTGCCAGCAGCTTGAAGGGCAGGGAACCTAACTATGGCTACACCTTC | CASSLKGREPNYGYTF
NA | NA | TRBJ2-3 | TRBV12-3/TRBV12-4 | TGTGCCAGCAGTTTCAGCGGCCTCGGCACAGATACGCAGTATTTT | CASSFSGLGTDTQYF
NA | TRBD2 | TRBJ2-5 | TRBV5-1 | TGCGCCAGCAGCTTTGACACACCAAGACTAGCGGGGCCTTATCAAGAGACCCAGTACTTC | CASSFDTPRLAGPYQETQYF
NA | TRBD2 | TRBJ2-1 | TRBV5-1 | TGCGCCAGCAGCCCACTGGTTAGCGGGGGCGACAATGAGCAGTTCTTC | CASSPLVSGGDNEQFF
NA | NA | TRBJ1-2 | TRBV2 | TGTGCCAGCAGGGGGCCTTACTATGGCTACACCTTC | CASRGPYYGYTF
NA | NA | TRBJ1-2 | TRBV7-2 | TGTGCCAGCAGCCCCGAGATAAACAGGGCTGGTGGCTACACCTTC | CASSPEINRAGGYTF
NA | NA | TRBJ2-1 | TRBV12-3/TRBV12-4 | TGTGCCAGCAGTCCCAGGGGGGTTGAAGGCCGTGAGCAGTTCTTC | CASSPRGVEGREQFF
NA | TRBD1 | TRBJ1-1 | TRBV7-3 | TGTGCCAGCAGCTTAATCCCGTGGACAGGGGGCGAGGGTGAAGCTTTCTTT | CASSLIPWTGGEGEAFF
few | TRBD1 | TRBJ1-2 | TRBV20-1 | TGCAGTGCTATCCCTAACACAGGGGGATACTATGGCTACACCTTC | CSAIPNTGGYYGYTF
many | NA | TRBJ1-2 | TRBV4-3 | TGCGCCAGCAGCCAAGATTGGTATGGCTACACCTTC | CASSQDWYGYTF
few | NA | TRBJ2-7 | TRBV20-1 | TGCAGTGCTAGAGGGTTAATGGGGGATGTGGGCGAGCAGTACTTC | CSARGLMGDVGEQYF
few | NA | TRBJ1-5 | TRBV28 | TGTGCCAGCACCGATCCAGATCAGCCCCAGCATTTT | CASTDPDQPQHF
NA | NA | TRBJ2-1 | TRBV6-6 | TGTGCCAGCAGGTCCATCTATGAGCAGTTCTTC | CASRSIYEQFF
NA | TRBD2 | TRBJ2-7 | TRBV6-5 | TGTGCCAGCAGTTACTCGGAGCCGGGACTAGGCTACGAGCAGTACTTC | CASSYSEPGLGYEQYF
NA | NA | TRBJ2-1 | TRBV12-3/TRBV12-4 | TGTGCCAGCAGTTTCTTGGCCAAGGATGAGCAGTTCTTC | CASSFLAKDEQFF
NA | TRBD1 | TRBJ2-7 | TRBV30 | TGTGCCTGGAGTCGACAGGGGGCAGGCGAGCAGCACTTC | CAWSRQGAGEQHF
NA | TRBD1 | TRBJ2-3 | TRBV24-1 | TGCGCCACCAGTGACGGACGAGGGGGCACGGATACGCAGTATTTT | CATSDGRGGTDTQYF
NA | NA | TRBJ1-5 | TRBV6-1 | TGTGCCAGCAGTGCACCTCGGGACCCCAGTGGCAATCAGCCCCAGCATTTT | CASSAPRDPSGNQPQHF
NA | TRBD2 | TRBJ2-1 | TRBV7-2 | TGTGCCAGCAGCTCGACACTAGCGGGTAAAAACAATGAGCAGTTCTTC | CASSSTLAGKNNEQFF
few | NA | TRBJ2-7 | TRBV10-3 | TGTGCCATCAGTGAGTACGGGGCAGCTCTAGTCGCCGAGCAGTACTTC | CAISEYGAALVAEQYF
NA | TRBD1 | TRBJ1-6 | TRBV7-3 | TGTGCCAGCAGCTTAGGGAGCCGGGACAGGGTTTTTCGTAATTCACCCCTCCACTTT | CASSLGSRDRVFRNSPLHF
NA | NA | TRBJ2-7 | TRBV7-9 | TGTGCCAGCAGCTTAATAACAGGACGGGCTCCGGAGCAGTACTTC | CASSLITGRAPEQYF
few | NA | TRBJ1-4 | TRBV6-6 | TGTGCCAGCAGTAAGATCAGTGCAACTAATGAAAAACTGTTTTTT | CASSKISATNEKLFF
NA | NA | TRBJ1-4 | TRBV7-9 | TGTGCCAGCAGCTTAGAGGGGCGATTTAATGAAAAACTGTTTTTT | CASSLEGRFNEKLFF
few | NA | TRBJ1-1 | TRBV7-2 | TGTGCTACAGCTAGGAACACCCACACTGAAGCTTTCTTT | CATARNTHTEAFF
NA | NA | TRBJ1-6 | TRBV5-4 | TGTGCCTCAAGGGCCGCTGCGTATAATTCACCCCTCCACTTT | CASRAAAYNSPLHF
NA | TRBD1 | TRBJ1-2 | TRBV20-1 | TGCAGTGCTAGGCCCGGACAGGTCCAAGGCTACACCTTC | CSARPGQVQGYTF
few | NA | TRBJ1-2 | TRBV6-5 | TGTGCCAGCAGCCCCGGACTGGTTTTTGGCTACACCTTC | CASSPGLVFGYTF
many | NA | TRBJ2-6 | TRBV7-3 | TGTGCCAGCAGCTCCCGACCCGGCTCTGGGGCCAACGTCCTGACTTTC | CASSSRPGSGANVLTF
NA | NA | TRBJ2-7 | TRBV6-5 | TGTGCCAGCAGTTACTCGAGGAGGGACAATGAGCAGTACTTC | CASSYSRRDNEQYF
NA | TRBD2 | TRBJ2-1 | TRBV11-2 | TGTGCCAGCAGCACCCTTAGCGGGCTGGAGCAGTTCTTC | CASSTLSGLEQFF
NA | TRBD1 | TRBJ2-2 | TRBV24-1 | TGTGCCACCAGTGACGAGACCGGGACAGGGGGGCGGTTTAGCGGGGAGCTGTTTTTT | CATSDETGTGGRFSGELFF
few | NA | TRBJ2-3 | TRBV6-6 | TGTGCCAGCAGTTACCTGGGGCCCACCACCTACACAGATACGCAGTATTTT | CASSYLGPTTYTDTQYF